This T cell receptor (beta chain) was captured by sequencing in a study of shared clonotypes between healthy human individuals. Points from the study as a whole: Only blood was sampled, and tissue TCR repertoires likely differ from blood ones.

Note on this clone: Its antigen is as yet unknown.

The CDR3 is made up of 15 amino acids. Germline assignment: CDR1 MNHEY and CDR2 SVGAGI. V was clipped by 2 bases and J by 7 bases, with 15 bases between them. This table comes from immunoSEQ multiplex PCR, and its TCRdb copy is limited to in-frame clones, with some not included. The sample holds roughly 2,500,000 clones, approximately 93% seen once. Material: naive CD4+ T cells from PBMCs. Subset here: CD45RA+ positively selected. This TCR came from a man younger than 35 in good health. Some clones in this sample may be carry-over from other donors' samples. V usage is TRBV6-5 and J usage is TRBJ2-1; a weak D match, TRBD2 (5 bases). For the CDR3, the DNA is TGTGCCAGCAGTTACGGAGGCTTCTCGGGGAATGAGCAGTTCTTC. Translated: CASSYGGFSGNEQFF.